Listed here is a single T cell receptor (beta chain). Its antigen remains unknown. Trimming took off 4 bases at V and 7 bases at J, with 25 bases between the two ends. The CDR3 covers 17 residues. Germline lookup yields CDR1 ENHRY and CDR2 SYGVKD. The data originate from a study of Graves' ophthalmopathy and Graves' hyperthyroidism. Broader study findings: Blood also contained most of the expanded thyroid clonotypes above 0.001 frequency.

Hyperthyroidism in these 18- to 65-year-old patients was newly diagnosed, lasting under 2 months. Investigators amplified TCR beta CDR3 regions from RNA transcripts. A first-round RT-PCR used HTBI primers, followed by a second-round multiplex PCR. TCRdb processed the multiplex PCR reads anew with MiXCR; each CDR3 protein has one entry. The profile shows about 550,000 distinct CDR3 sequences, roughly 39% of them singletons. The sample taken for sequencing was peripheral blood or thyroid tissue (not recorded which). V gene TRBV10-3 combines with J gene TRBJ1-2, with D maybe TRBD1 (6 bases). The receptor comes from an adult man with Graves' hyperthyroidism. CDR3: CAISGQNSRGGGPGYTF. CDR3 nucleotide sequence: TGTGCCATCAGTGGGCAAAACAGCAGGGGTGGAGGGCCTGGCTACACCTTC.